The 5 T cell receptor beta chains reported below all come from one sample, sequenced in a study of radiation and T cells in renal cell carcinoma. Time point: blood 2 weeks post-SBRT. Specified treatment: 15 Gy SBRT to primary tumor, nephrectomy 4 weeks later. Method: immunoSEQ multiplex PCR; TCRdb's copy keeps in-frame clones and lacks some. In the table there are 60,000 to 65,000 clones, about 80% of which are singletons. The source was blood, collected from a patient whose treatment included radiotherapy and nephrectomy. The receptors here all came from a man aged 55 to 70 with renal cell carcinoma.

The chain is built from TRBV7-2 and TRBJ1-6, with TRBD1 as a possible D gene (5 bases). Looked up from germline, CDR1 is SGHTA and CDR2 is FQGNSA. This CDR3 comprises 13 residues. V was trimmed by 5 bases and J by 7 bases, leaving 9 bases between them. CDR3 amino acids: CASSPQGNSPLHF. The CDR3 region has the DNA TGTGCCAGCAGCCCCCAGGGAAATTCACCCCTCCACTTT.

This clone has a single count. V usage is TRBV7-9 and J usage is TRBJ1-1; 7 bases match TRBD1. The ends lost 5 bases at V and 0 bases at J; junction bases unmatched: 6. The CDR3 is made up of 15 amino acids. Germline CDR1 SEHNR, CDR2 FQNEAQ (reference sequence). The CDR3 sequence is CASSRGTAVNTEAFF. DNA of the CDR3: TGTGCCAGCAGCCGCGGGACAGCGGTGAACACTGAAGCTTTCTTT.

The CDR3 loop is CASSPGTSRSGNTIYF. The CDR3 nucleotides are TGTGCCAGCAGCCCCGGGACATCGCGCTCTGGAAACACCATATATTTT. V is TRBV5-4 and J is TRBJ1-3, with D perhaps matching TRBD1 (6 bases). Germline assignment: CDR1 SGHNT and CDR2 YYREEE (reference sequence). This CDR3 is 16 amino acids long. Trimming shortened V by 4 bases and J by 0 bases, and 14 bases separated the two germline ends.

V and J are TRBV15 and TRBJ1-1, with D tentatively TRBD1 (6 bases). V gave up 4 bases and J gave up 4 bases, with 13 bases separating them. There are 14 residues in the CDR3. From germline, CDR1 is LNHNV and CDR2 YYDKDF (reference sequence). The CDR3 nucleotides read TGTGCCACCAGCATGGAGAGGGGGGTCACTGAAGCTTTCTTT. This translates into CATSMERGVTEAFF.

The V gene is TRBV13, the J gene TRBJ1-2; possibly TRBD1 for D (6 bases). This CDR3 comprises 16 residues. V was trimmed by 2 bases and J by 7 bases, leaving 20 bases between them. CDR1 and CDR2 (germline): PRHDT, FYEKMQ (reference sequence). The CDR3 nucleotides read TGTGCCAGCAGCTTATGGCTGGGCGGGGGCGCAAGTGGCTACACCTTC. Translation: CASSLWLGGGASGYTF.